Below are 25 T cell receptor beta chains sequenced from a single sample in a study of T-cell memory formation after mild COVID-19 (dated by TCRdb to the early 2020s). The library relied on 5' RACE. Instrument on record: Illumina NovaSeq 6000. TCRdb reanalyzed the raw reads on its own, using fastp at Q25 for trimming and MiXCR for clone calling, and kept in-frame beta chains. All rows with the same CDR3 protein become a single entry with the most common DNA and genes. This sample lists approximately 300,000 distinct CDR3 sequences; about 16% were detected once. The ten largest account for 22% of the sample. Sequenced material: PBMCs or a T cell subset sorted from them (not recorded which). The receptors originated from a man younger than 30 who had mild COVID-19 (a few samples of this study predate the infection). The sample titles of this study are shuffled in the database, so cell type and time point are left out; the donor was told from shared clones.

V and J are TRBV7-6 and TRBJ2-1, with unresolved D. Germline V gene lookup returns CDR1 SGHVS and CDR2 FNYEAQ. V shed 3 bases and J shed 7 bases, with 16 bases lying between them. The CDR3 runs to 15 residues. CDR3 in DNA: TGTGCCAGCAGCTTTACAGACCAATTCGGAAATGAGCAGTTCTTC. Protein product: CASSFTDQFGNEQFF.

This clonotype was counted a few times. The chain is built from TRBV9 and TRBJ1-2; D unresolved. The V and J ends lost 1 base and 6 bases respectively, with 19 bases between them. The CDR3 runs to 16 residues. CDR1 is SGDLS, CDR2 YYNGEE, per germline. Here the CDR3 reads CASSVRSGPGFNGYTF. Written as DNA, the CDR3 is TGTGCCAGCAGCGTAAGGTCCGGGCCGGGGTTTAATGGCTACACCTTC.

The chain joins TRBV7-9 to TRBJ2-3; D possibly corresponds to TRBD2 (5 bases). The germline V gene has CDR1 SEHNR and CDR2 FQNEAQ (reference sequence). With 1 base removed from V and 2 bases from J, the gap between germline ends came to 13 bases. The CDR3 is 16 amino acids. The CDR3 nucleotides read TGTGCCAGCAGCTTAGTCGGCCGGGGAACCACAGATACGCAGTATTTT. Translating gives CASSLVGRGTTDTQYF.

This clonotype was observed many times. The CDR3 region is CASSPGTAYSPLHF. DNA for the CDR3: TGCGCCAGCAGCCCCGGGACAGCCTATTCACCCCTCCACTTT. The chain uses TRBV5-1 and TRBJ1-6; the match to TRBD1 covers 7 bases. J gave up 8 bases and V 4 bases, and 6 bases lay outside the gene matches. Germline V gene sequence: CDR1 SGHRS, CDR2 YFSETQ. The CDR3 contains 14 residues. The whole variable domain, remainder taken from reference TRBV5-1 and TRBJ1-6, is KAGVTQTPRYLIKTRGQQVTLSCSPISGHRSVSWYQQTPGQGLQFLFEYFSETQRNKGNFPGRFSGRQFSNSRSEMNVSTLELGDSALYLCASSPGTAYSPLHFGNGTRLTVT.

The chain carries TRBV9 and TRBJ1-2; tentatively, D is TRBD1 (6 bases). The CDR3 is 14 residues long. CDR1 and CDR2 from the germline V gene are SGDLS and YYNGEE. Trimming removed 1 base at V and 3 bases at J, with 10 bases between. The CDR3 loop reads CASSVLGGDYGYTF. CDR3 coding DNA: TGTGCCAGCAGCGTACTCGGGGGCGACTATGGCTACACCTTC.

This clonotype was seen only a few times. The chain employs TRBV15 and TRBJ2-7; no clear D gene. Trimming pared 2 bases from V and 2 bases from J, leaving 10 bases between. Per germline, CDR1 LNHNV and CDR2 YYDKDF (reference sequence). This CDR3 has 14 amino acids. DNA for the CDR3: TGTGCCACCAGCAGACTGCAATCCCCCTACGAGCAGTACTTC. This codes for CATSRLQSPYEQYF.

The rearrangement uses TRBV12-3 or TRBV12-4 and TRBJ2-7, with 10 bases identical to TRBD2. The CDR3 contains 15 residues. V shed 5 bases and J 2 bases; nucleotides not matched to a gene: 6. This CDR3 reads CASSPWTSGAYEQYF. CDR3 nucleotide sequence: TGTGCCAGCAGTCCCTGGACTAGCGGAGCCTACGAGCAGTACTTC.

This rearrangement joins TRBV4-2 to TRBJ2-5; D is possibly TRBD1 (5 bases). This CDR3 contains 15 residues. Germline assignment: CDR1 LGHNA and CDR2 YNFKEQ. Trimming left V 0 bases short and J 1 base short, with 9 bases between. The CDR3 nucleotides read TGTGCCAGCAGCCAAGATAGACAGCTCCAAGAGACCCAGTACTTC. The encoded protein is CASSQDRQLQETQYF.

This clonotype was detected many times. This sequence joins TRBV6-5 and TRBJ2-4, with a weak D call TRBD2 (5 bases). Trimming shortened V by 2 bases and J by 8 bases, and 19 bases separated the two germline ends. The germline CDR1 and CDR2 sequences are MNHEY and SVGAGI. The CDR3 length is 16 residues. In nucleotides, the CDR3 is TGTGCCAGCAGTTACACGGACGACCAGAGGCGGGACATTCAGTACTTC. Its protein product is CASSYTDDQRRDIQYF.

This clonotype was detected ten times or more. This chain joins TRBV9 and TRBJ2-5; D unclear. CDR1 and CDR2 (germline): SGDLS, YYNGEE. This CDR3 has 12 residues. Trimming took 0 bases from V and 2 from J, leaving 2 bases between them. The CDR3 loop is CASSVGQETQYF. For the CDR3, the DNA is TGTGCCAGCAGCGTAGGGCAAGAGACCCAGTACTTC. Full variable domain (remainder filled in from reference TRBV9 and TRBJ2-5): DSGVTQTPKHLITATGQRVTLRCSPRSGDLSVYWYQQSLDQGLQFLIQYYNGEERAKGNILERFSAQQFPDLHSELNLSSLELGDSALYFCASSVGQETQYFGPGTRLLVL.

CDR3 amino acids: CASSISGGTDTQYF. Written as DNA, the CDR3 is TGTGCCAGCAGCATCAGCGGGGGGACAGATACGCAGTATTTT. The chain employs TRBV7-7 and TRBJ2-3; 9 bases map to TRBD2. The CDR3 covers 14 residues. Trimming removed 5 bases from V and 3 bases from J; junction bases left unmatched: 3. Germline lookup yields CDR1 SSHAT and CDR2 FNYEAQ (reference sequence). The full variable domain, completed using reference TRBV7-7 and TRBJ2-3, is GAGVSQSPRYKVTKRGQDVTLRCDPISSHATLYWYQQALGQGPEFLTYFNYEAQPDKSGLPSDRFSAERPEGSISTLTIQRTEQRDSAMYRCASSISGGTDTQYFGPGTRLTVL.

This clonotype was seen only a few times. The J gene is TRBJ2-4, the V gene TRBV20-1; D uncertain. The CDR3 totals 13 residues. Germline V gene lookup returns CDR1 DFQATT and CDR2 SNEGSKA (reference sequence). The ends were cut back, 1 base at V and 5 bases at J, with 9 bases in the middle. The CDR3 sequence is CSARGATENIQYF. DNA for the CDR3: TGCAGTGCTAGAGGGGCGACCGAAAACATTCAGTACTTC.

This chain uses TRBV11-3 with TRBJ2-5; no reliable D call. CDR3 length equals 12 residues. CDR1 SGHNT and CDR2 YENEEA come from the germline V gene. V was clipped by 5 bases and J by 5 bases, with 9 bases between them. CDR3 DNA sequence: TGTGCCAGCAGCCACGACGGGGAGACCCAGTACTTC. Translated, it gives CASSHDGETQYF.

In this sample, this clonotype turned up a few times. The CDR3 region has the DNA TGTGCCAGCTCACCAAATGTGGCAGCAAACGGGGCAGATACGCAGTATTTT. It is translated as CASSPNVAANGADTQYF. V gene TRBV18 combines with J gene TRBJ2-3, with a possible D match to TRBD2 (5 bases). The CDR3 contains 17 residues. The germline V and J ends were trimmed by 2 bases and 4 bases, with 19 bases remaining between them. CDR1 is KGHSH, CDR2 LQKENI, per germline.

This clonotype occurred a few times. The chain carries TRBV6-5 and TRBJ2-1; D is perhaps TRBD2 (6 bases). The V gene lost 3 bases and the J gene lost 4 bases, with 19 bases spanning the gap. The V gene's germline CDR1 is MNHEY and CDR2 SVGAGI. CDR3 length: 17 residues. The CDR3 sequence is CASSYNPLRRAYNEQFF. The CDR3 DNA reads TGTGCCAGCAGTTATAATCCGCTTCGGAGGGCGTACAATGAGCAGTTCTTC.

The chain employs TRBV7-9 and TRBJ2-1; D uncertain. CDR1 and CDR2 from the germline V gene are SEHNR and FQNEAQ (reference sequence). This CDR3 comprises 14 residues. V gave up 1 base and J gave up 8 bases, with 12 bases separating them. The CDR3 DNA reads TGTGCCAGCAGCTTAGGAGTAGGTTTGGATGAGCAGTTCTTC. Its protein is CASSLGVGLDEQFF.

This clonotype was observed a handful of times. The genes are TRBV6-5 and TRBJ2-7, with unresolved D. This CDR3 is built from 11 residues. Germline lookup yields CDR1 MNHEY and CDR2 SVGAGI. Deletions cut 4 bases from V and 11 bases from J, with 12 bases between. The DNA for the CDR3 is TGTGCCAGCAGTTTAGGTGGTTCGGAGTACTTC. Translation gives CASSLGGSEYF.

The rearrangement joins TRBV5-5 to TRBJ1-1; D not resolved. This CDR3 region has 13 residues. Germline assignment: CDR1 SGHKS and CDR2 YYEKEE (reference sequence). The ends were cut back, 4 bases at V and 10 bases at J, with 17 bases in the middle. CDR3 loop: CASSAEWVGRAFF. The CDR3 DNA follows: TGTGCCAGCAGCGCTGAATGGGTCGGGAGAGCTTTCTTT.

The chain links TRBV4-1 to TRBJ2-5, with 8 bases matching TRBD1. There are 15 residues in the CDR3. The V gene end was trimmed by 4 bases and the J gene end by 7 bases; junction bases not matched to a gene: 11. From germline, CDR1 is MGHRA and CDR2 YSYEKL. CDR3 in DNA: TGCGCCAGCAGCCTACGACAGGGGCCCCCAGGGACCCAGTACTTC. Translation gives CASSLRQGPPGTQYF.

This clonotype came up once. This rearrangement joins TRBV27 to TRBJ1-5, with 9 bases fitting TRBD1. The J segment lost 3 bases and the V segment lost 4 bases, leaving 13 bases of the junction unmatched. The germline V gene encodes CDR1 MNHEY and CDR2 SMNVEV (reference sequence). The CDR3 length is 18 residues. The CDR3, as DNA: TGTGCCAGCAGTTCGGTACAGGGGGCCTTCTGGGTCAATCAGCCCCAGCATTTT. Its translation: CASSSVQGAFWVNQPQHF.

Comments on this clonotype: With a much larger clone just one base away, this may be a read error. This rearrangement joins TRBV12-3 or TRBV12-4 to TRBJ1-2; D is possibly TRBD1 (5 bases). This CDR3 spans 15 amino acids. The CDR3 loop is CASSFGMGRNYSYTF. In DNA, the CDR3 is TGTGCCAGCAGTTTCGGTATGGGGCGGAACTATAGCTACACCTTC.

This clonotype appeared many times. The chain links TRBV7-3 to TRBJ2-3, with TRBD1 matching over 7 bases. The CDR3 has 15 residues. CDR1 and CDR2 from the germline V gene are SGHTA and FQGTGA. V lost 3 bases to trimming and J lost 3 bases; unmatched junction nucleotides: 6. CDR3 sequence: CASSFIGGATDTQYF. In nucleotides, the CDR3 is TGTGCCAGCAGCTTCATAGGGGGCGCGACAGATACGCAGTATTTT.

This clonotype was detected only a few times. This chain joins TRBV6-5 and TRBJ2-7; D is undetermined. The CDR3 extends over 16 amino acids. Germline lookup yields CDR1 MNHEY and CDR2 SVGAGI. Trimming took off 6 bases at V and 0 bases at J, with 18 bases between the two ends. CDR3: CASSPGYSESSYEQYV. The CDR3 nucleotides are TGTGCCAGCAGCCCCGGATATAGTGAAAGCTCCTACGAGCAGTACGTC.

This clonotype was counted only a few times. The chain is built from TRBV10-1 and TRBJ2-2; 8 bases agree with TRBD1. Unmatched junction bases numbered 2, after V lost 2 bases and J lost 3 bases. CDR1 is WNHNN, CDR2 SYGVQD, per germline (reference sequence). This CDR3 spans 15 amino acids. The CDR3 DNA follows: TGCGCCAGCAGTGAGGCAGGGGGCTACACCGGGGAGCTGTTTTTT. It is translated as CASSEAGGYTGELFF.

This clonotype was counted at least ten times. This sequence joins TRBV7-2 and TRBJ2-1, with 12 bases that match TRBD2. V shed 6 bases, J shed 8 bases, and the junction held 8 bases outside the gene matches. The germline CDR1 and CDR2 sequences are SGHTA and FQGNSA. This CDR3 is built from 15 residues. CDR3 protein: CASRPSSGGAYEQFF. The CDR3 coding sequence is TGTGCCAGCAGACCTTCTAGCGGGGGGGCCTATGAGCAGTTCTTC.